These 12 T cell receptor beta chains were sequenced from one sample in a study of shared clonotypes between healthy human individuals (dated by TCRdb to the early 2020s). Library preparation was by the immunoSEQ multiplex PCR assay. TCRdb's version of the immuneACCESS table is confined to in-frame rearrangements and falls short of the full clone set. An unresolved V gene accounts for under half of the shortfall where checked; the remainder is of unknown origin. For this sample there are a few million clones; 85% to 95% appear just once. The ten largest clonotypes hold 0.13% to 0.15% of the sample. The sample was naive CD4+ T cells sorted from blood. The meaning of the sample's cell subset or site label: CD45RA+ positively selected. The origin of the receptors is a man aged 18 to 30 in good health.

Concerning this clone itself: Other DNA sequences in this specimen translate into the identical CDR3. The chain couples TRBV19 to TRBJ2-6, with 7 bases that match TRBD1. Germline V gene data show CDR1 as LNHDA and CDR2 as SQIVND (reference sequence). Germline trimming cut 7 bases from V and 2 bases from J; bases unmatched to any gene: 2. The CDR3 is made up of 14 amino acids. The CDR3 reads CASIDRAGANVLTF. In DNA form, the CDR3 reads TGTGCCAGTATAGACAGGGCTGGGGCCAACGTCCTGACTTTC.

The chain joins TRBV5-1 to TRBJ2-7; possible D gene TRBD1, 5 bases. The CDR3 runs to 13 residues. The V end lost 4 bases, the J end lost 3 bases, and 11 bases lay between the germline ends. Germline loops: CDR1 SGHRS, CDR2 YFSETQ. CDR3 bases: TGCGCCAGCAGCCCTTCGACAGTCTACGAGCAGTACTTC. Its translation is CASSPSTVYEQYF.

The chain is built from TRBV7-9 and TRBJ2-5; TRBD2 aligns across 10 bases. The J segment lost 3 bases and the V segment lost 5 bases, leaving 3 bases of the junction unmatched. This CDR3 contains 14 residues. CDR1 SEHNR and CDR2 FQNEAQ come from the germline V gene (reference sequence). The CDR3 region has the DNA TGTGCCAGCAGCCCACTAGCGGGGAAAGAGACCCAGTACTTC. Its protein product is CASSPLAGKETQYF.

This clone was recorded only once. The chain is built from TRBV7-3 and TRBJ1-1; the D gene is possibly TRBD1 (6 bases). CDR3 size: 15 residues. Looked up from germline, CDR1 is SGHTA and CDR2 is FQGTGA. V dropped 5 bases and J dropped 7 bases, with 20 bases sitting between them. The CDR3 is CASSPLELRGGEAFF. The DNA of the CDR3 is TGTGCCAGCAGCCCACTCGAGTTAAGGGGGGGTGAAGCTTTCTTT.

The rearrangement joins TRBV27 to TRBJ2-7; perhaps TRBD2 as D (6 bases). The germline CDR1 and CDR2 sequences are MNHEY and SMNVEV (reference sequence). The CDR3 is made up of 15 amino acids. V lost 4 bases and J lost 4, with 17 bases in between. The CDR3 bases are TGTGCCAGCAGTTATGACTTTATGGGGGGTTACGAGCAGTACTTC. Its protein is CASSYDFMGGYEQYF.

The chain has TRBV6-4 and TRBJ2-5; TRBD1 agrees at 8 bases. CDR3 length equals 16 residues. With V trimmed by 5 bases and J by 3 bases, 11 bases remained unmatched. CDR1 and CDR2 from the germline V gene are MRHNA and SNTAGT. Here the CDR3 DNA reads TGTGCCAGCAGTATTAACAGGGGGTACGGAGAAGAGACCCAGTACTTC. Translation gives CASSINRGYGEETQYF.

The CDR3 here is CASSLREKLFF. The CDR3 region has the DNA TGTGCCAGCAGCTTACGGGAAAAACTGTTTTTT. The chain employs TRBV11-2 and TRBJ1-4; D call uncertain. The V gene's germline CDR1 is SGHAT and CDR2 FQNNGV. V lost 2 bases to trimming and J lost 8 bases, with 3 bases between them. The CDR3 is made up of 11 amino acids. Complete variable domain (other parts from reference TRBV11-2 and TRBJ1-4): EAGVAQSPRYKIIEKRQSVAFWCNPISGHATLYWYQQILGQGPKLLIQFQNNGVVDDSQLPKDRFSAERLKGVDSTLKIQPAKLEDSAVYLCASSLREKLFFGSGTQLSVL.

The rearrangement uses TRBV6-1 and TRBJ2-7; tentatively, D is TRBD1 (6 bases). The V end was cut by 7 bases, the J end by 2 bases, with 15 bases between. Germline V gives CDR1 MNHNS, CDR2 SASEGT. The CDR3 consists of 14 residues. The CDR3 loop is CASIRDKATYEQYF. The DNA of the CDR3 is TGTGCCAGCATCCGGGACAAGGCGACCTACGAGCAGTACTTC.

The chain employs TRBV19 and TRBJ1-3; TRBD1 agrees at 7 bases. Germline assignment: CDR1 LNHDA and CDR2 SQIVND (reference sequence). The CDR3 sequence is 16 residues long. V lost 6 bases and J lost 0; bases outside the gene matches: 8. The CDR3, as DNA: TGTGCCAGTAGCCTACAGGGGCCCCTCTCTGGAAACACCATATATTTT. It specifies CASSLQGPLSGNTIYF.

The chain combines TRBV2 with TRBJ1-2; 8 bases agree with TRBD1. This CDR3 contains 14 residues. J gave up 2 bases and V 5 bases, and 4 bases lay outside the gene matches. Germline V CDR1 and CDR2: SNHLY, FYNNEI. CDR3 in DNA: TGTGCCAGCAGTTCTCGGACAGGGAACTATGGCTACACCTTC. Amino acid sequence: CASSSRTGNYGYTF.

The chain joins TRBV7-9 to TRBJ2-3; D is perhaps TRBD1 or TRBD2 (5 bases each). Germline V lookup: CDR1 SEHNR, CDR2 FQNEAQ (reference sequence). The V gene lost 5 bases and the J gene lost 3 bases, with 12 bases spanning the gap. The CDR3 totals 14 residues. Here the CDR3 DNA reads TGTGCCAGCAGCCTCCGGGACGGAACAGATACGCAGTATTTT. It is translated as CASSLRDGTDTQYF.

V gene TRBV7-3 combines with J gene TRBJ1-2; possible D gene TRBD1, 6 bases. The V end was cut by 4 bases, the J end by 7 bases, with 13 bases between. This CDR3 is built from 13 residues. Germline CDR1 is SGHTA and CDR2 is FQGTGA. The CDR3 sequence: CASSSEQGTGYTF. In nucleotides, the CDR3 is TGTGCCAGCAGCTCCGAACAGGGTACTGGCTACACCTTC. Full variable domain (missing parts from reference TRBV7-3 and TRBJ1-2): GAGVSQTPSNKVTEKGKYVELRCDPISGHTALYWYRQSLGQGPEFLIYFQGTGAADDSGLPNDRFFAVRPEGSVSTLKIQRTERGDSAVYLCASSSEQGTGYTFGSGTRLTVV.